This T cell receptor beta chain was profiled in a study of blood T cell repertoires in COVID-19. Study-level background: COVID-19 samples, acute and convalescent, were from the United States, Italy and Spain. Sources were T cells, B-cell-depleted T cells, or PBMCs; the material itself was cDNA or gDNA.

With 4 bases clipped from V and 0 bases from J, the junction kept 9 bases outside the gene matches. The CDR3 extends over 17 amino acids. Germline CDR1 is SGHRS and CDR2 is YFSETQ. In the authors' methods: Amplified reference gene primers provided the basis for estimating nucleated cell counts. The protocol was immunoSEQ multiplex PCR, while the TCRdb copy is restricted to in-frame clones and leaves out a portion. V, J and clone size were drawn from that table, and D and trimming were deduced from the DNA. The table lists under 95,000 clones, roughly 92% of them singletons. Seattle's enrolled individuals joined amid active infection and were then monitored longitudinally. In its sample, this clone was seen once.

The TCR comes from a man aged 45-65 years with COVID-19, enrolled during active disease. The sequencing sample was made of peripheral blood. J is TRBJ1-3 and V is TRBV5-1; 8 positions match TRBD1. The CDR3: CASSGGQAPYSGNTIYF. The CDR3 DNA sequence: TGCGCCAGCAGCGGGGGACAGGCTCCTTACTCTGGAAACACCATATATTTT. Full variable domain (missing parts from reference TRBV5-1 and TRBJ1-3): KAGVTQTPRYLIKTRGQQVTLSCSPISGHRSVSWYQQTPGQGLQFLFEYFSETQRNKGNFPGRFSGRQFSNSRSEMNVSTLELGDSALYLCASSGGQAPYSGNTIYFGEGSWLTVV.